Listed below are T cell receptor beta chains from one sample, sequenced in a study of blood T cell repertoires in COVID-19. Profiled with immunoSEQ multiplex PCR; TCRdb holds only in-frame clones, not every one. Seen here are hundreds of thousands of clones, about 85% observed once, and the top ten hold approximately 12%. Specimen: peripheral blood. Receptors originate from a woman aged 18 to 35 who had recovered from COVID-19. The CDR3 runs from the conserved cysteine through the conserved F or W. A D gene is named only where the DNA matches it firmly. Clone size is not always given. Where it is, it says once, few, many or a class for expanded clones.

v_call: TRBV9; j_call: TRBJ1-2; d_call: TRBD1; clone_size: -; cdr3_nt: TGTGCCAGCAGCGGAGATGGGACAGGGTTCTATGGCTACACCTTC; cdr3_aa: CASSGDGTGFYGYTF
v_call: TRBV25-1; j_call: TRBJ1-3; d_call: TRBD1; clone_size: -; cdr3_nt: TGTGCCAGCAATACAGGGGGGCCTGGAAACACCATATATTTT; cdr3_aa: CASNTGGPGNTIYF
v_call: TRBV20-1; j_call: TRBJ1-1; d_call: TRBD1; clone_size: -; cdr3_nt: TGCAGTGCCTTACAGGGGAATGAAGCTTTCTTT; cdr3_aa: CSALQGNEAFF
v_call: TRBV6-2/TRBV6-3; j_call: TRBJ2-2; d_call: TRBD2; clone_size: -; cdr3_nt: TGTGCCAGCAGCCTCGGACTAGCGGGAGGGGCCGGGGAGCTGTTTTTT; cdr3_aa: CASSLGLAGGAGELFF
v_call: TRBV29-1; j_call: TRBJ2-1; d_call: TRBD1; clone_size: -; cdr3_nt: TGCAGCGCCAGGGACAGTACCTACAATGAGCAGTTCTTC; cdr3_aa: CSARDSTYNEQFF
v_call: TRBV7-6; j_call: TRBJ1-1; d_call: -; clone_size: -; cdr3_nt: TGTGCCAGCAGCTTAGCGCTTAATATCCAGAATGAAGCTTTCTTT; cdr3_aa: CASSLALNIQNEAFF
v_call: TRBV6-5; j_call: TRBJ1-1; d_call: TRBD1; clone_size: -; cdr3_nt: TGTGCCAGCACCGCCGGACAGGGGGAAGCTTTCTTT; cdr3_aa: CASTAGQGEAFF
v_call: TRBV19; j_call: TRBJ1-2; d_call: -; clone_size: -; cdr3_nt: TGTGCCAGTACCTCCAGTCTCGGCTACACCTTC; cdr3_aa: CASTSSLGYTF
v_call: TRBV9; j_call: TRBJ1-2; d_call: -; clone_size: -; cdr3_nt: TGTGCCAGCAGCGTAGCTACGGGGTTTGCTGGCTACACCTTC; cdr3_aa: CASSVATGFAGYTF
v_call: TRBV7-9; j_call: TRBJ2-7; d_call: TRBD2; clone_size: -; cdr3_nt: TGTGCCAGCAGCTCGTTCCTAGCGGGTAGGGGCTACGAGCAGTACTTC; cdr3_aa: CASSSFLAGRGYEQYF
v_call: TRBV5-6; j_call: TRBJ2-1; d_call: TRBD2; clone_size: -; cdr3_nt: TGTGCCAGCAGCTTTGGACTAGCGGGAGGTAATGAGCAGTTCTTC; cdr3_aa: CASSFGLAGGNEQFF
v_call: TRBV24-1; j_call: TRBJ2-7; d_call: TRBD2; clone_size: -; cdr3_nt: TGTGCCACCAGTGATGTAAGCGGGAGGGCTGGAGCCTACGAGCAGTACTTC; cdr3_aa: CATSDVSGRAGAYEQYF
v_call: TRBV9; j_call: TRBJ2-1; d_call: -; clone_size: -; cdr3_nt: TGTGCCAGCAGCGGAGGAAGGCGCGCAGCGGACAATGAGCAGTTCTTC; cdr3_aa: CASSGGRRAADNEQFF
v_call: TRBV24-1; j_call: TRBJ2-3; d_call: -; clone_size: once; cdr3_nt: TGTGCCACCAGTGATTCGGGAAGCACAGATACGCAGTATTTT; cdr3_aa: CATSDSGSTDTQYF
v_call: TRBV3-1/TRBV3-2; j_call: TRBJ2-1; d_call: TRBD2; clone_size: -; cdr3_nt: TGTGCCAGCAGCCAATCGTCGAGACTAGCGGAGGGGCGTGGGGAGTTCTTC; cdr3_aa: CASSQSSRLAEGRGEFF
v_call: TRBV6-5; j_call: TRBJ2-7; d_call: TRBD1; clone_size: -; cdr3_nt: TGTGCCAGCAGCCACCGGGACAGTCTATACGAGCAGTACTTC; cdr3_aa: CASSHRDSLYEQYF
v_call: TRBV10-1; j_call: TRBJ2-2; d_call: TRBD1; clone_size: -; cdr3_nt: TGCGCCAGCAGTGACCAGGGGGCGGTCACCGGGGAGCTGTTTTTT; cdr3_aa: CASSDQGAVTGELFF
v_call: TRBV4-1; j_call: TRBJ1-5; d_call: -; clone_size: once; cdr3_nt: TGCGCCAGCAAGCTCGGCGGGGGGGCGTTAGGACAGCCCCAGCATTTT; cdr3_aa: CASKLGGGALGQPQHF
v_call: TRBV19; j_call: TRBJ2-1; d_call: TRBD2; clone_size: -; cdr3_nt: TGTGCCAGTAGTATAGACCTACCGGGACTAGCGGTCTATGAGCAGTTCTTC; cdr3_aa: CASSIDLPGLAVYEQFF
v_call: TRBV15; j_call: TRBJ2-2; d_call: -; clone_size: -; cdr3_nt: TGTGCCACCAGCACCCCTTGGCGGGTCGACTTCTCCGGGGAGCTGTTTTTT; cdr3_aa: CATSTPWRVDFSGELFF
v_call: TRBV24-1; j_call: TRBJ1-2; d_call: -; clone_size: -; cdr3_nt: TGTGCCACCAGTGATTCAACATCCGTAACTAACTATGGCTACACCTTC; cdr3_aa: CATSDSTSVTNYGYTF
v_call: TRBV10-3; j_call: TRBJ2-5; d_call: TRBD1; clone_size: -; cdr3_nt: TGTGCCATCAGTGGGACAGGGACTCAAGAGACCCAGTACTTC; cdr3_aa: CAISGTGTQETQYF
v_call: TRBV4-3; j_call: TRBJ2-7; d_call: -; clone_size: -; cdr3_nt: TGCGCCAGCAGCCAAGTAGACGGGAACGAGCAGTACTTC; cdr3_aa: CASSQVDGNEQYF
v_call: TRBV5-6; j_call: TRBJ1-1; d_call: TRBD1; clone_size: -; cdr3_nt: TGTGCCAGCAGCTTCCCGACAGGGGGGGTCACTGAAGCTTTCTTT; cdr3_aa: CASSFPTGGVTEAFF
v_call: TRBV5-1; j_call: TRBJ1-1; d_call: TRBD1; clone_size: -; cdr3_nt: TGCGCCAGCAGGGAGGGACAGTCAAACACTGAAGCTTTCTTT; cdr3_aa: CASREGQSNTEAFF
v_call: TRBV7-2; j_call: TRBJ1-2; d_call: -; clone_size: -; cdr3_nt: TGTGCCAGCAGGATCGAGTTCGCCCTAGGCTATGGCTACACCTTC; cdr3_aa: CASRIEFALGYGYTF
v_call: TRBV19; j_call: TRBJ2-7; d_call: TRBD2; clone_size: -; cdr3_nt: TGTGCCAGTAGTATTAGCTTCCGGCTAGCGGGAGGGTCCTACGAGCAGTACTTC; cdr3_aa: CASSISFRLAGGSYEQYF
v_call: TRBV10-2; j_call: TRBJ2-3; d_call: -; clone_size: -; cdr3_nt: TGCGCCAGCAGACTAGCCTCAGATACGCAGTATTTT; cdr3_aa: CASRLASDTQYF
v_call: TRBV4-1; j_call: TRBJ1-1; d_call: TRBD1; clone_size: -; cdr3_nt: TGCGCCAGCAGCCCCGGGACAGGGTTCGGAGCTTTCTTT; cdr3_aa: CASSPGTGFGAFF
v_call: TRBV25-1; j_call: TRBJ1-3; d_call: -; clone_size: few; cdr3_nt: TGTGCCAGCAGTGGTCACTCAGGGGCCGGAAACACCATATATTTT; cdr3_aa: CASSGHSGAGNTIYF
v_call: TRBV7-9; j_call: TRBJ2-1; d_call: TRBD2; clone_size: -; cdr3_nt: TGTGCCAGCAGCTTAGTGGGGCGGGAGTGGTCCTACAATGAGCAGTTCTTC; cdr3_aa: CASSLVGREWSYNEQFF
v_call: TRBV11-2; j_call: TRBJ1-1; d_call: TRBD1; clone_size: once; cdr3_nt: TGTGCCAGCAGCCCCTACGGACAGGGCTATTTTGGGAACACTGAAGCTTTCTTT; cdr3_aa: CASSPYGQGYFGNTEAFF
v_call: TRBV9; j_call: TRBJ2-7; d_call: -; clone_size: -; cdr3_nt: TGTGCCAGCAGCGTAAGCCAGGGTGCGGTCGAGCAGTACTTC; cdr3_aa: CASSVSQGAVEQYF
v_call: TRBV7-9; j_call: TRBJ1-5; d_call: TRBD1; clone_size: few; cdr3_nt: TGTGCCAGCAGCTACGACAGGGGTGATCAGCCCCAGCATTTT; cdr3_aa: CASSYDRGDQPQHF
v_call: TRBV5-1; j_call: TRBJ1-3; d_call: TRBD1; clone_size: -; cdr3_nt: TGCGCCAGCAGCTACAGGGGATCTGGAAACACCATATATTTT; cdr3_aa: CASSYRGSGNTIYF
v_call: TRBV4-3; j_call: TRBJ2-2; d_call: -; clone_size: -; cdr3_nt: TGCGCCAGCAGCCAAGATCGTGCCAGGGTAGACGCAGAGCTGTTTTTT; cdr3_aa: CASSQDRARVDAELFF
v_call: TRBV2; j_call: TRBJ2-2; d_call: TRBD1; clone_size: few; cdr3_nt: TGTGCCAGCAGGATCGACAGGGACACCGGGGAGCTGTTTTTT; cdr3_aa: CASRIDRDTGELFF
v_call: TRBV3-1/TRBV3-2; j_call: TRBJ2-1; d_call: TRBD1; clone_size: few; cdr3_nt: TGTGCCAGCAGCCAAGTTGGGACAGGGGTTTCCAATGAGCAGTTCTTC; cdr3_aa: CASSQVGTGVSNEQFF
v_call: TRBV10-1; j_call: TRBJ1-2; d_call: TRBD1; clone_size: -; cdr3_nt: TGCGCCAGCAGCCCCGGGACAGAGAGAGGGTACACCTTC; cdr3_aa: CASSPGTERGYTF
v_call: TRBV7-3; j_call: TRBJ2-1; d_call: -; clone_size: once; cdr3_nt: TGTGCCAGCAGCTTATACAAGGTCGCGGATGAGCAGTTCTTC; cdr3_aa: CASSLYKVADEQFF
v_call: TRBV5-6; j_call: TRBJ1-1; d_call: -; clone_size: -; cdr3_nt: TGTGCCAGCACCCCAGATGAGGCCTGGACTGAAGCTTTCTTT; cdr3_aa: CASTPDEAWTEAFF
v_call: TRBV5-1; j_call: TRBJ2-2; d_call: -; clone_size: -; cdr3_nt: TGCGCCAGCAGCTTCGGGCAGGGCACCGGGGAGCTGTTTTTT; cdr3_aa: CASSFGQGTGELFF
v_call: TRBV7-6; j_call: TRBJ2-7; d_call: TRBD2; clone_size: -; cdr3_nt: TGTGCCAGCAGCTTAGAGGTGGTGCTAGCGGACGAGCAGTACTTC; cdr3_aa: CASSLEVVLADEQYF
v_call: TRBV13; j_call: TRBJ1-2; d_call: -; clone_size: -; cdr3_nt: TGTGCCAGCAGCTTAGGAGGCGGGTCTAATGGCTACACCTTC; cdr3_aa: CASSLGGGSNGYTF
v_call: TRBV25-1; j_call: TRBJ2-3; d_call: TRBD1; clone_size: -; cdr3_nt: TGTGCCAGCAGCCCGGGACAGGGGGTACGGGATACGCAGTATTTT; cdr3_aa: CASSPGQGVRDTQYF
v_call: TRBV11-3; j_call: TRBJ1-1; d_call: TRBD1; clone_size: -; cdr3_nt: TGTGCCAGCAGTCGAACCGGGACAGGAGGCACTGAAGCTTTCTTT; cdr3_aa: CASSRTGTGGTEAFF
v_call: TRBV3-1/TRBV3-2; j_call: TRBJ2-7; d_call: TRBD1; clone_size: -; cdr3_nt: TGTGCCAGCAGCCACGGGGACAGCGCCTACGAGCAGTACTTC; cdr3_aa: CASSHGDSAYEQYF
v_call: TRBV9; j_call: TRBJ1-3; d_call: -; clone_size: few; cdr3_nt: TGTGCCAGCGGAGACCTTACTTACTCTGGAAACACCATATATTTT; cdr3_aa: CASGDLTYSGNTIYF
v_call: TRBV9; j_call: TRBJ2-1; d_call: -; clone_size: -; cdr3_nt: TGTGCCAGCAGCCCCACGGCGGGACAGACCTACAATGAGCAGTTCTTC; cdr3_aa: CASSPTAGQTYNEQFF
v_call: TRBV29-1; j_call: TRBJ1-1; d_call: -; clone_size: -; cdr3_nt: TGCAGCGTTGAGGGGCAGGGGAGCACTGAAGCTTTCTTT; cdr3_aa: CSVEGQGSTEAFF
v_call: TRBV27; j_call: TRBJ1-4; d_call: -; clone_size: -; cdr3_nt: TGTGCCAGCAGCAGGGATACTAATGAAAAACTGTTTTTT; cdr3_aa: CASSRDTNEKLFF
v_call: TRBV11-1; j_call: TRBJ2-7; d_call: TRBD1; clone_size: -; cdr3_nt: TGTGCCAGCAGCGCCGGGACAGGGGTCTACGAGCAGTACTTC; cdr3_aa: CASSAGTGVYEQYF
v_call: TRBV4-1; j_call: TRBJ2-7; d_call: -; clone_size: -; cdr3_nt: TGCGCCAGCAGCCAAGTCCGGCTAGCGTCCTCCTACGAGCAGTACTTC; cdr3_aa: CASSQVRLASSYEQYF
v_call: TRBV10-3; j_call: TRBJ1-1; d_call: -; clone_size: -; cdr3_nt: TGTGCCATCAGAGATCGGGTCATGAACACTGAAGCTTTCTTT; cdr3_aa: CAIRDRVMNTEAFF